This T cell receptor beta chain was identified in a study of T cell repertoires in aging, cancer and after chemotherapy. Study in general: Donor ages fell into six groups from 30 or younger up to 70 or older.

V lost 2 bases to trimming and J lost 12 bases, with 17 bases between them. The CDR3 runs to 13 residues. The germline V gene encodes CDR1 DFQATT and CDR2 SNEGSKA (reference sequence). Rearranged V-D-J TRB sequences were amplified with a mixed TRB-A/B primer pool. In TCRdb, the multiplex PCR reads were re-called with MiXCR into one record per CDR3 protein. The sample yields 9,000 to 10,000 distinct CDR3 sequences, around a quarter seen once. Findings and limits, study-wide: Immunological memory after chemotherapy cannot be judged from the repertoire data. Healthy donors lost TCR diversity with age mainly through richness, cancer patients through richness and evenness. Compared with age-matched healthy donors, untreated hematological or solid cancer patients showed higher blood TCR clonality.

Amplification of TCR beta used genomic DNA extracted from peripheral blood. About this clonotype itself: Its matching antigen is unknown.

The gene calls are TRBV20-1 and TRBJ2-1; possibly TRBD1 for D (6 bases). Material for sequencing was blood. The TCR was taken from a human donor in good health. The CDR3 region has the DNA TGCAGTGCTAGAAGCAGGGAGAGAGGGGGGCAGTTCTTC. Translating gives CSARSRERGGQFF.